This T cell receptor (beta chain) was sequenced during a study of shared clonotypes between healthy human individuals. The assay was immunoSEQ multiplex PCR, and TCRdb's table has in-frame clones only and misses some. This table has approximately 2,000,000 clones, 85% to 95% appearing once. Note on this clone: No antigen is known for it.

The CDR3 loop spans 16 amino acids. The germline gives CDR1 SGHAT, CDR2 FQNNGV. Trimming pared 2 bases from V and 2 bases from J, leaving 12 bases between. General study results and limits: Collection of samples was limited to blood; tissue repertoires likely differ.

This rearrangement joins TRBV11-2 to TRBJ1-4; D gene unclear. Sequenced material: naive CD4+ T cells from PBMCs. Indicated subset: CD45RA+ positively selected. This TCR was recovered from a man aged 18 to 29 in good health. Some clones in this sample may be carry-over from other donors' samples. CDR3 sequence: CASSLSPGRTNEKLFF. CDR3 DNA sequence: TGTGCCAGCAGCTTATCGCCAGGAAGGACTAATGAAAAACTGTTTTTT.